The T cell receptor beta chain described here comes from a study of T cell responses to AZD1222 COVID-19 vaccine (dated by TCRdb to about 2021). Background on the whole study: Because spike-specific TCR depth and breadth did not differ between the two schedules, AZD1222 recipients who got a second dose at roughly 4 weeks were pooled with those who got a second dose at roughly 12 weeks. Trial participants were enrolled by age into 18-55, 56-69 and 70-plus year subgroups, with approximately 160, 26 and 62 TCR-sequenced participants respectively. A total of 233 trial participants underwent TCR sequencing, of whom 200 to 220 had received two doses of AZD1222 and some 25 had received two doses of the MenACWY control vaccine. Points the paper makes about the study in general: After two AZD1222 doses, both the breadth and the depth of spike-specific TCRs were significantly higher than at day 0 and than in MenACWY recipients. No day 14 peak-response samples were available, so repertoires were characterized only after the peak T cell response. The 56-69-year group was small, and its depth increase did not reach significance, likely because of low power. Participants were mostly white British and included more females than males, and it was suggested by the authors that clonal diversity may have been underestimated. Epitopes outside the regions mutated in the B.1.351 and B.1.1.7 variants were reportedly recognized by nearly half of the unique spike-specific TCRs. The whole spike protein was spanned by vaccine-associated CD4 TCRs, and dominant responses were seen in regions 160-218 and 743-854. Conclusions about previously exposed vaccinees are limited, since just five or six AZD1222 recipients were seropositive for SARS-CoV-2 at baseline.

The label giving this sample's time point can be read as: baseline before first vaccination. The vaccinee samples were drawn from two UK trials, COV001 and COV002, one of which was a single-blind randomized controlled phase 2/3 trial testing AZD1222 (ChAdOx1 nCoV-19) in healthy adults. Trial participant PBMC samples were collected at day 0 and day 28 after the second dose for TCRbeta chain sequencing. On this clone: There is no known antigen for this receptor. Per-nucleotide qualities are absent, and no much larger clonotype sits a single base away.

The CDR3 regions of human TCRbeta chains were analyzed by immunosequencing. In the authors' own workflow: TCRs in the repertoires were matched against a reference library of SARS-CoV-2-specific TCRs that had been generated with the MIRA antigen-specificity platform. Breadth meant the fraction of unique TCRs that were SARS-CoV-2-associated, whereas depth meant the fraction of total T cells that were SARS-CoV-2-associated. Using the MIRA data, every spike-specific TCR was mapped to the spike region that the TCR reacted to and assigned to either a CD4 or a CD8 class. Log10-transformed breadth and depth values were compared by one-way ANOVA with Sidak's multiple comparisons tests. The clones in this table, taken by TCRdb from immuneACCESS, are in-frame only. Not every clone is retained; where verified, under half of the shortfall comes from an unresolved V gene, and the cause of the rest is unknown. Clonal size and the V and J genes are those of that table, whereas D and trimming came from the DNA. The sample data list 100,000 to 120,000 clones, and approximately 85% of these were observed just once. Approximately 5% of the sample is taken by the ten largest.

The trim is 1 base for V and 7 bases for J, with a gap of 14 bases between the germline ends. The CDR3 sequence holds 15 residues, the cysteine and phenylalanine included. Just the 45-base CDR3 DNA is kept, in frame starting at base 1. Sequences SGHTA (CDR1) and FQGNSA (CDR2) are obtained from the germline V gene. The sample here was peripheral blood, taken on day 0 of AZD1222 vaccination. The rearrangement joined TRBV7-2 to TRBJ1-5, with TRBD1 tentatively as D gene (5 bases match). This sequence was found in an adult in good health. The nucleotide sequence is TGTGCCAGCAGCTTAGGGGGGGAATTGGGGCAGCCCCAGCATTTT. The encoded protein is CASSLGGELGQPQHF.